This T cell receptor (beta chain) was identified during a study of Graves' ophthalmopathy and Graves' hyperthyroidism (dated by TCRdb to 2016 to 2019). For context, the study as a whole: Peripheral blood samples were taken at the time of initial diagnosis, before any treatment was given. In about six hyperthyroidism patients, the T-cell repertoires found in thyroid tissue were compared with those found in blood. To explore V-J signatures distinguishing ophthalmopathy from hyperthyroidism, a discovery set of roughly 98 patients (roughly 45 ophthalmopathy, over 55 stable hyperthyroidism) was enrolled. The independent validation cohort included 18 to 20 hyperthyroidism patients plus 17 patients who later progressed from hyperthyroidism to ophthalmopathy. In total, around 130 blood samples were TCR-sequenced: some 43 ophthalmopathy, over 70 hyperthyroidism and roughly 17 hyperthyroidism-to-ophthalmopathy patients. To tell Graves' ophthalmopathy apart from Graves' hyperthyroidism, and to predict which patients would progress to ophthalmopathy, the study relied on TCR beta repertoire signatures. Following sampling, methimazole starting at 30 mg daily was administered to hyperthyroidism patients, and high-dose intravenous methylprednisolone was administered to ophthalmopathy patients.

About this clonotype: Its antigen remains unidentified. No much larger clonotype is one base removed from it; base qualities were not supplied.

Results the study describes overall, beyond this receptor: In validation, the model predicted ophthalmopathy progression with about 71% sensitivity and 72.22% specificity; roughly 12 predicted patients were CT-confirmed with GO in a median of approximately 6.5 months. Most expanded thyroid clonotypes with frequency above 0.001 were also detected in blood, suggesting blood repertoires may reflect the thyroid immune response. In cross-validation, the 13-signature model distinguished ophthalmopathy from stable hyperthyroidism with 87.88% sensitivity and roughly 84% specificity, while in the test set the corresponding values were about 80% and 75%. Sample size was not predetermined statistically, and investigators were not blinded to group allocation.

Ophthalmopathy patients were characterized by moderately to severely active disease, a Clinical Activity Score of at least 3, a NOSPECS grade of at least 4, and a disease duration under 3 months. Patients were excluded if they had other autoimmune diseases, uncontrolled infections, pregnancy or lactation. Clinical symptoms, serum thyroxine, TRAb, thyroid ultrasound and orbital computed tomography formed the basis of the diagnosis. Ficoll-Paque density gradient centrifugation was used to isolate PBMCs from 8.5 to 10 ml of fresh peripheral blood. Total RNA was extracted with Trizol reagent and quality-checked on an Agilent 2100 Bioanalyzer. CDR1 and CDR2 were assigned from the germline V gene as SGHAT and FQNNGV. V lost 2 bases and J lost 1 base; the stretch between them is 14 bases long. From its cysteine to its phenylalanine, the CDR3 spans 16 amino acids. Here the CDR3 DNA is all that survives: 48 bases in frame from base 1.

TCR beta CDR3 regions were amplified from RNA transcripts for repertoire sequencing. The first round of RT-PCR was done with HTBI primers and the Qiagen OneStep RT-PCR kit, and was followed by a second round of multiplex PCR, then size selection and purification. Libraries were sequenced on an Illumina HiSeq2000 using paired-end 100 bp reads. Under the source paper's analysis protocol: Reads were processed with SOAPnuke, discarding reads with adapters, uncalled bases, mean Phred below 15, or no exact constant-primer or identifier match. COPE v1.2.5 was used to merge the high-quality paired reads. Unique nucleotide sequences were defined as clonotypes and aligned to IMGT TRB V, D and J references using MiTCR v1.1. The analysis was limited to V-J combinations with a frequency above 0.0001, which together covered 99.2% of repertoires. A TCR clonal expansion and chaos score per V-J combination was defined as the ratio of F50 clonal expansion to chaos observed in the TCRdist matrix. Features were reduced by Welch's t-statistics and random forest to more than 10 V-J combinations, which fed a naive Bayes classifier. The similarity between thyroid and blood repertoires was quantified using the Morisita-Horn index. The public reads were quality trimmed at Q25 with fastp and then assembled into clones with MiXCR by TCRdb, keeping productive beta chains. Each entry is one CDR3 protein sequence, shown with its most common DNA and genes. The authors' filters were not applied to this entry. A total of almost 750,000 distinct CDR3 sequences appear in this sample, 35% to 50% of them only once. The top ten clonotypes cover approximately 43% of the sample.

The V and J genes are TRBV11-2 and TRBJ2-5; tentative D gene TRBD1, with 5 bases matching. Sequencing was done on a sample of peripheral blood. This sequence originates from an adult man with Graves' ophthalmopathy. The sequenced DNA is TGTGCCAGCAGCTTAAGGGCAGGGATGGGCCAAGAGACCCAGTACTTC. This is translated as CASSLRAGMGQETQYF.